The 5 T cell receptor beta chains in this list originate from one sample, sequenced in a study of blood T cell repertoires in COVID-19. The assay was immunoSEQ multiplex PCR, and TCRdb's table has in-frame clones only and misses some. The sample lists about 50,000 clones, 79% occurring once. The specimen was peripheral blood. The receptors derive from a man aged 65-85 years with acute or convalescent COVID-19.

This clone has just a few counts. The chain carries TRBV19 and TRBJ1-2, with 9 bases aligning to TRBD1. Germline assignment: CDR1 LNHDA and CDR2 SQIVND (reference sequence). With V trimmed by 4 bases and J by 8 bases, 11 bases remained unmatched. This CDR3 spans 15 amino acids. The CDR3 is CASSTLRRDRAGYTF. The CDR3 DNA reads TGTGCCAGTAGTACCCTCCGCCGGGACAGGGCGGGCTACACCTTC.

The J gene is TRBJ1-2, the V gene TRBV19, with unresolved D. The V and J ends lost 3 bases and 8 bases respectively, with 16 bases between them. The CDR3 is 14 residues long. Germline CDR1 and CDR2: LNHDA and SQIVND (reference sequence). The CDR3 coding sequence is TGTGCCAGTAGTATGAGCGGGATCCAAGGGGGCTACACCTTC. Its translation: CASSMSGIQGGYTF.

The DNA of the CDR3 is TGTGCCAGCAGCTCCCGACTAGCGTATAACACCGGGGAGCTGTTTTTT. This encodes CASSSRLAYNTGELFF. V and J are TRBV7-6 and TRBJ2-2; the match to TRBD2 covers 8 bases. Per germline, CDR1 SGHVS and CDR2 FNYEAQ. The trim removed 4 bases at V and 2 bases at J, leaving 6 bases unmatched. The CDR3 loop spans 16 amino acids.

V is TRBV6-2 or TRBV6-3 and J is TRBJ1-5, with a tentative D call TRBD1 (5 bases). The CDR3 contains 15 residues. Germline-derived CDR1 and CDR2 are MNHEY and SVGEGT. The V end was cut by 4 bases, the J end by 2 bases, with 12 bases between. CDR3 sequence reads: CASSWGVGGNQPQHF. For the CDR3, the DNA is TGTGCCAGCAGTTGGGGGGTTGGGGGCAATCAGCCCCAGCATTTT.

This chain links TRBV11-3 with TRBJ1-4, with D perhaps TRBD1 (5 bases). The CDR3 runs to 14 residues. Per germline, CDR1 SGHNT and CDR2 YENEEA. The V end lost 4 bases, the J end lost 5 bases, and 11 bases lay between the germline ends. The CDR3 spells CASSSQGGNEKLFF. CDR3 DNA: TGTGCCAGCAGCTCTCAGGGAGGGAATGAAAAACTGTTTTTT.